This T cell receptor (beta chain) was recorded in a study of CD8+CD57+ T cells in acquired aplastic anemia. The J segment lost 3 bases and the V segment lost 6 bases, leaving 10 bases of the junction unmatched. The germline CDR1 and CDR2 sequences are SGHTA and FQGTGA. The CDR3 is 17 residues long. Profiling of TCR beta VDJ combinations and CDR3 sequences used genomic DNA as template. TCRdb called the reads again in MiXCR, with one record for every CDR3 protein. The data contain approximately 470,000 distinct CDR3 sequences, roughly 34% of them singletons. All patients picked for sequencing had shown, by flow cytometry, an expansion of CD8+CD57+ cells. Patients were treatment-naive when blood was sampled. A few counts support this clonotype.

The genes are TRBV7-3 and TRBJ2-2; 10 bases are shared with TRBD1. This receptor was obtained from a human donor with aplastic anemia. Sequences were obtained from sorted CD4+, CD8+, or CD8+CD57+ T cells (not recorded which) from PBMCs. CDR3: CASRQPGQGPDTGELFF. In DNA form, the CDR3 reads TGTGCCAGCAGACAGCCGGGACAGGGGCCAGACACCGGGGAGCTGTTTTTT.